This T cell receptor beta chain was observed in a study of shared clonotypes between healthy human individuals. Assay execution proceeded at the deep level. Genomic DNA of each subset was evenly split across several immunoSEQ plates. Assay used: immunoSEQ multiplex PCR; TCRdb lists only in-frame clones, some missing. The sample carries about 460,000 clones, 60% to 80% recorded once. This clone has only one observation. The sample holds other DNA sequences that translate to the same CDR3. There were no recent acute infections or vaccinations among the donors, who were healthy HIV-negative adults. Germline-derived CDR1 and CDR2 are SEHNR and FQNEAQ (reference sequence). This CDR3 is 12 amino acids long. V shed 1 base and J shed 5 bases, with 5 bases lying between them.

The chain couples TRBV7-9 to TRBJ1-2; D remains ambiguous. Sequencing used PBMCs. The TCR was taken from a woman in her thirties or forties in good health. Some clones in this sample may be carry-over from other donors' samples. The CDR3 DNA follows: TGTGCCAGCAGCTTAGTGGGGTATGGCTACACCTTC. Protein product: CASSLVGYGYTF.